The 27 T cell receptor beta chains below were found in one sample sequenced in a study of T-cell memory formation after mild COVID-19. TCRdb reprocessed the 5' RACE reads via MiXCR and lists one record per CDR3 protein. The sample holds 350,000 to 450,000 distinct CDR3 sequences; 25% to 30% are singletons and the top ten take about 13%. Sequenced: PBMCs or a T cell subset sorted from them (not recorded which). These receptors were collected from an adult woman who had mild COVID-19 (a few samples of this study predate the infection). Cell type and time point are not known.

This chain links TRBV14 with TRBJ2-5; D gene unclear. V lost 0 bases, J lost 4 bases, and 12 bases lay in between. This CDR3 is 15 amino acids long. Per the germline V gene, CDR1 is SGHDN and CDR2 is FVKESK. In DNA, the CDR3 is TGTGCCAGCAGCCAAGATAAGCTGGACGGAGAGACCCAGTACTTC. Its translation: CASSQDKLDGETQYF.

The rearrangement links TRBV5-1 to TRBJ2-5; TRBD2 matches at 12 bases. The CDR3 covers 15 residues. With 3 bases clipped from V and 5 bases from J, the junction kept 5 bases outside the gene matches. Germline assignment: CDR1 SGHRS and CDR2 YFSETQ. In DNA form, the CDR3 reads TGCGCCAGCAGCTCTGGACTAGCGGGGTGGGAGACCCAGTACTTC. Translation: CASSSGLAGWETQYF.

This clonotype was seen more than once but under ten times. The chain is built from TRBV6-5 and TRBJ1-2, with TRBD1 matching over 8 bases. Losses at the gene ends were 7 bases for V and 2 bases for J; bases not matched to a gene: 12. Germline CDR1 and CDR2: MNHEY and SVGAGI. The CDR3 spans 16 residues. The CDR3 spells CASNPGPGQANYGYTF. As DNA, the CDR3 is TGTGCCAGCAATCCAGGACCGGGACAGGCCAACTATGGCTACACCTTC.

This clonotype has only a few counts. In DNA, the CDR3 is TGTGCCAGCAGCTTAGCTGCTCCGAGGTACAATGAGCAGTTCTTC. Translation gives CASSLAAPRYNEQFF. This chain uses TRBV7-9 with TRBJ2-1; D uncertain. Trimming stripped 0 bases from V and 4 bases from J, with 10 bases between. Germline V lookup: CDR1 SEHNR, CDR2 FQNEAQ (reference sequence). CDR3 length: 15 amino acids.

The chain joins TRBV11-2 to TRBJ2-7, with D tentatively TRBD2 (6 bases). V lost 1 base, J lost 4 bases, and 11 bases lay in between. Per germline, CDR1 SGHAT and CDR2 FQNNGV. The CDR3 consists of 14 residues. The CDR3 nucleotides are TGTGCCAGCAGCTTAGTGTGGGGGGAGTACGAGCAGTACTTC. Protein sequence: CASSLVWGEYEQYF.

This clonotype was recorded a few times. The genes are TRBV20-1 and TRBJ1-5; 9 nucleotides agree with TRBD1. With 3 bases clipped from V and 2 bases from J, the junction kept 2 bases outside the gene matches. Germline loops: CDR1 DFQATT, CDR2 SNEGSKA (reference sequence). CDR3 length: 14 amino acids. The CDR3 spells CSARDRGRNQPQHF. In nucleotides, the CDR3 is TGCAGTGCTAGGGACAGGGGTCGCAATCAGCCCCAGCATTTT.

In its sample, this clonotype was seen a few times. V is TRBV3-1 and J is TRBJ2-7; D unresolved. The CDR3 spans 11 residues. V gave up 2 bases and J gave up 5 bases, with 4 bases separating them. Germline loops: CDR1 LGHDT, CDR2 YNNKEL (reference sequence). The DNA of the CDR3 is TGTGCCAGCAGCCAAATGCACGAGCAGTACTTC. This sequence encodes CASSQMHEQYF.

In this sample, this clonotype is medium-sized. V usage is TRBV7-9 and J usage is TRBJ1-1; D remains ambiguous. Germline V gene data show CDR1 as SEHNR and CDR2 as FQNEAQ (reference sequence). The CDR3 covers 12 residues. V was pared by 3 bases and J by 4 bases, with 6 bases between. The CDR3 DNA sequence: TGTGCCAGCAGCTTTCCTGGCACTGAAGCTTTCTTT. This encodes CASSFPGTEAFF.

This chain joins TRBV6-2 or TRBV6-3 and TRBJ1-5; perhaps TRBD1 as D (5 bases). CDR3 length equals 15 residues. The V and J ends lost 5 bases and 0 bases respectively, with 11 bases between them. Germline CDR1 MNHEY, CDR2 SVGEGT. This CDR3 is CASSPWDSSNQPQHF. Here the CDR3 DNA reads TGTGCCAGCAGTCCTTGGGACTCTAGCAATCAGCCCCAGCATTTT.

This clonotype turned up a few times. This chain links TRBV7-9 with TRBJ2-1, with 9 bases fitting TRBD2. The V and J ends lost 5 bases and 7 bases, in that order; junction bases with no gene match: 9. The CDR3 is 15 amino acids. Germline V CDR1 and CDR2: SEHNR, FQNEAQ (reference sequence). This CDR3 reads CASSAYSGSLNEQFF. The CDR3 DNA reads as TGTGCCAGCAGCGCCTATAGCGGGAGTCTGAATGAGCAGTTCTTC.

The rearrangement links TRBV7-6 to TRBJ1-5; D may be TRBD1 (6 bases). Trimming took 1 base from V and 4 from J, leaving 8 bases between them. Per germline, CDR1 SGHVS and CDR2 FNYEAQ. This CDR3 is 14 amino acids long. The CDR3 sequence: CASSLEGGNQPQHF. CDR3 nucleotide sequence: TGTGCCAGCAGCTTAGAGGGGGGGAATCAGCCCCAGCATTTT.

The chain combines TRBV5-1 with TRBJ2-7; D gene unclear. CDR1 and CDR2 (germline): SGHRS, YFSETQ. The CDR3 runs to 16 residues. V dropped 1 base and J dropped 1 base, with 15 bases sitting between them. CDR3 nucleotides: TGCGCCAGCAGCTTGAGGGTCAGTGGCTTATCCTACGAGCAGTACTTC. This sequence encodes CASSLRVSGLSYEQYF.

V and J are TRBV6-2 or TRBV6-3 and TRBJ2-1, with TRBD2 matching over 15 bases. This CDR3 spans 21 amino acids. From germline, CDR1 is MNHEY and CDR2 SVGEGT. Unmatched junction bases numbered 13, after V lost 0 bases and J lost 4 bases. CDR3 amino acids: CASSYSGLAGGPVRIYNEQFF. CDR3 coding DNA: TGTGCCAGCAGTTACTCCGGACTAGCGGGAGGGCCGGTCCGGATATACAATGAGCAGTTCTTC.

This sequence joins TRBV6-2 or TRBV6-3 and TRBJ2-5, with 11 bases lining up with TRBD2. V trimming: 3 bases; J trimming: 4 bases; junction bases outside the gene matches: 7. From germline, CDR1 is MNHEY and CDR2 SVGEGT. This CDR3 spans 16 amino acids. The CDR3: CASSYGMTSGTETQYF. The CDR3 coding sequence is TGTGCCAGCAGTTATGGAATGACTAGCGGGACAGAGACCCAGTACTTC.

The sample holds a few counts of this clonotype. J is TRBJ1-3 and V is TRBV3-1; D gene unclear. Trimming took 2 bases from V and 0 from J, leaving 14 bases between them. This CDR3 is built from 17 residues. Germline CDR1 is LGHDT and CDR2 is YNNKEL (reference sequence). The DNA of the CDR3 is TGTGCCAGCAGCCAAAGACCCGGCCCTCACTCTGGAAACACCATATATTTT. Protein sequence: CASSQRPGPHSGNTIYF.

This chain connects TRBV4-2 to TRBJ2-1; maybe TRBD1 (6 bases). From germline, CDR1 is LGHNA and CDR2 YNFKEQ. Trimming took off 1 base at V and 5 bases at J, with 12 bases between the two ends. This CDR3 is built from 15 residues. The CDR3 sequence: CASSQGQAPNNEQFF. DNA for the CDR3: TGTGCCAGCAGCCAAGGACAGGCTCCTAACAATGAGCAGTTCTTC.

In its sample, this clonotype was seen a few times. The chain joins TRBV12-3 or TRBV12-4 to TRBJ1-2; 10 nucleotides line up with TRBD1. The CDR3 is 14 residues long. The ends lost 3 bases at V and 7 bases at J; junction bases unmatched: 5. The CDR3 region is CASSFRDRGGGYTF. For the CDR3, the DNA is TGTGCCAGCAGTTTCAGGGACAGGGGAGGTGGCTACACCTTC.

V is TRBV20-1 and J is TRBJ1-6; possibly TRBD1 for D (6 bases). V was shortened by 3 bases and J by 15 bases, with 12 bases between the two germline ends. From germline, CDR1 is DFQATT and CDR2 SNEGSKA (reference sequence). The CDR3 totals 11 residues. The CDR3 sequence is CSARTGQDLHF. The CDR3, as DNA: TGCAGTGCTAGGACAGGCCAAGACCTCCACTTT.

This chain uses TRBV9 with TRBJ1-1, with D perhaps matching TRBD1 (6 bases). This CDR3 is 13 amino acids long. V was trimmed by 4 bases and J by 3 bases, leaving 10 bases between them. Per the germline V gene, CDR1 is SGDLS and CDR2 is YYNGEE. The DNA of the CDR3 is TGTGCCAGCAGCTCACAGGGCCACACTGAAGCTTTCTTT. Amino acid sequence: CASSSQGHTEAFF. Supplemented by reference TRBV9 and TRBJ1-1, the full variable domain reads DSGVTQTPKHLITATGQRVTLRCSPRSGDLSVYWYQQSLDQGLQFLIQYYNGEERAKGNILERFSAQQFPDLHSELNLSSLELGDSALYFCASSSQGHTEAFFGQGTRLTVV.

In this sample, this clonotype turned up a few times. The chain recombines TRBV25-1 with TRBJ2-7; 9 bases match TRBD1. The CDR3 spans 14 residues. The germline gives CDR1 MGHDK, CDR2 SYGVNS. V gave up 5 bases and J gave up 7 bases; unmatched junction bases: 9. The CDR3 nucleotides are TGTGCCAGCAGTACACAGGGGGCCTCATTTGAGCAGTACTTC. It yields the protein CASSTQGASFEQYF.

The chain recombines TRBV6-2 or TRBV6-3 with TRBJ2-3; 7 nucleotides match TRBD1. Trimming at V came to 6 bases and at J to 4 bases, leaving 7 bases not matched to a gene. This CDR3 region has 14 residues. Looked up from germline, CDR1 is MNHEY and CDR2 is SVGEGT. Here the CDR3 reads CASRYDRVADTQYF. The CDR3, as DNA: TGTGCCAGCAGATACGACAGGGTCGCAGATACGCAGTATTTT.

CDR3 nucleotides: TGCAGTGCTAGAGGGACAGGGAGGTTCATCAACGAGCAGTACTTC. Its translation: CSARGTGRFINEQYF. The chain joins TRBV20-1 to TRBJ2-7; the match to TRBD1 covers 8 bases. Per germline, CDR1 DFQATT and CDR2 SNEGSKA (reference sequence). V gave up 1 base and J gave up 5 bases; unmatched junction bases: 10. CDR3 size: 15 residues.

The V call is TRBV18, the J call TRBJ1-2; 8 bases match TRBD1. This CDR3 has 15 residues. Germline values: CDR1 KGHSH, CDR2 LQKENI. Trimming removed 3 bases from V and 6 bases from J; junction bases left unmatched: 9. The CDR3 region is CASSPSLTGAHGYTF. The DNA for the CDR3 is TGTGCCAGCTCACCCTCCTTGACAGGGGCCCATGGCTACACCTTC. The whole variable domain, remainder taken from reference TRBV18 and TRBJ1-2, is NAGVMQNPRHLVRRRGQEARLRCSPMKGHSHVYWYRQLPEEGLKFMVYLQKENIIDESGMPKERFSAEFPKEGPSILRIQQVVRGDSAAYFCASSPSLTGAHGYTFGSGTRLTVV.

This clonotype was seen more than once but under ten times. This chain uses TRBV30 with TRBJ1-2, with unresolved D. The CDR3 sequence is 10 residues long. Trimming took off 8 bases at V and 7 bases at J, with 11 bases between the two ends. Germline V gene sequence: CDR1 GTSNPN, CDR2 SVGIG (reference sequence). CDR3 sequence: CARADGGYTF. The CDR3 DNA is TGTGCCCGGGCCGATGGTGGCTACACCTTC.

This clonotype was found a few times. V is TRBV9 and J is TRBJ2-3; 10 bases are a match to TRBD2. Germline lookup yields CDR1 SGDLS and CDR2 YYNGEE. The CDR3 totals 15 residues. Losses at the gene ends were 3 bases for V and 4 bases for J; bases not matched to a gene: 5. The CDR3 loop reads CASSASGSYSDTQYF. The CDR3 DNA reads TGTGCCAGCAGCGCTAGCGGGAGTTACTCAGATACGCAGTATTTT.

V is TRBV7-9 and J is TRBJ1-1; no clear D. The V end was cut by 7 bases, the J end by 4 bases, with 13 bases between. This CDR3 has 13 amino acids. CDR1 and CDR2 (germline): SEHNR, FQNEAQ (reference sequence). In nucleotides, the CDR3 is TGTGCCAGCAATCCGGACGGCCGCACTGAAGCTTTCTTT. The encoded protein is CASNPDGRTEAFF.

This clonotype showed up just once. This chain joins TRBV7-2 and TRBJ1-1, with 7 bases that match TRBD1. The CDR3 is 14 amino acids. Germline trimming cut 5 bases from V and 2 bases from J; bases unmatched to any gene: 5. Germline V gene sequence: CDR1 SGHTA, CDR2 FQGNSA. This chain's CDR3 is CASSTGQLNTEAFF. The CDR3 DNA reads as TGTGCCAGCAGCACGGGACAGTTAAACACTGAAGCTTTCTTT.